This T cell receptor beta chain derives from a study of regulatory T cells in long-lasting Graves disease (dated by TCRdb to the early 2020s). With respect to the entire study: Patients with newly diagnosed Graves' disease had been on antithyroid drugs for under 3 months. Patients with persistent Graves' disease were compared with patients with newly diagnosed Graves' disease using TCR sequencing and RNA sequencing of peripheral blood. The study was registered as a clinical trial and conducted in China. TCR sequencing covered some 13 persistent and around 20 newly diagnosed Graves' disease patients, 33 samples in total. Here is what the overall study found, with its caveats: The authors acknowledged the small sample size as a limitation that may reduce accuracy. Patients with persistent disease shared more public clonotypes (about 3,000) than newly diagnosed patients did (around 1,000). Only peripheral blood was studied, because thyroid tissue, the primary lesion, was inaccessible. Sequencing and analysis were limited to the TCR beta chain. Lower TCR Shannon entropy and fewer highly expanded clones were observed in persistent Graves' disease patients than in newly diagnosed patients, which suggested clonal expansion. TRBV28, TRBJ1-2 and TRBJ2-5 were preferentially used in persistent disease, while TRBV20-1 and TRBJ2-1 were favored in newly diagnosed disease.

This clonotype came up a few times. Its antigen is not yet known. No per-base quality is available; no much larger clone lies one base away. The time point label on this specimen signifies: newly diagnosed GD, antithyroid drugs for less than 3 months. RNA was extracted from PBMCs in TRIzol for both TCR sequencing and RNA sequencing. The diagnosis of Graves' disease was made according to American Thyroid Association guidelines. Patients for the study were recruited at an endocrinology department in Xi'an, China. Each patient gave 7.5 to 10 milliliters of peripheral blood, collected in an EDTA anticoagulant tube. Ficoll Paque Plus density gradient separation was used to isolate PBMCs, and no further T cell sorting was done. An Agilent 2100 Bioanalyzer and agarose gel were used to check RNA quality, while a NanoDrop 2000 measured RNA concentration. Library preparation used multiplex PCR. Sequenced on an Illumina HiSeq 4000. TCR beta libraries were built with iRepertoire HTBI primers and Arm-PCR amplification of CDR3 regions. Before sequencing, the PCR products underwent gel purification. From the authors' description of their analysis: Gene usage analysis of CDR3 amino acid clonotypes used the approximately 62 TRBV and 12 to 15 TRBJ segments found across samples. Filtered high-quality paired reads were merged into contigs using COPE and FqMerger. BLAST was used to align contigs to IMGT TRBV, TRBD and TRBJ reference genes, and CDR3 was defined according to IMGT. Any clonotype with a frequency above 0.1% was counted as a highly expanded clone. Shannon entropy served as the measure of repertoire diversity, while the Gini coefficient captured V-J evenness. A clonotype was considered public if more than one individual shared it. Through fastp at Q25 and MiXCR, TCRdb rebuilt clones from the public reads, retaining in-frame beta chains. Entries that share a CDR3 protein sequence are merged under the most common genes and DNA. TCRdb's processing, not the authors', yielded these V and J calls. This sample holds 520,000 or so distinct CDR3 sequences; 12% were observed only once. The leading ten clones occupy over 7% of the sample.

Per the germline V gene, SGHRS is the CDR1 and YFSETQ is the CDR2. The CDR3 starts with the cysteine, ends with the phenylalanine, and has 15 residues. Here the CDR3 DNA is all that survives: 45 bases in frame from base 1. Trimming removed 7 bases from V and 5 bases from J, leaving 21 bases between the germline ends. The same data also contributed to another study, on T cells in Graves' hyperthyroidism and ophthalmopathy. That second report states: Stable Graves' hyperthyroidism was defined as no progression to ophthalmopathy during 18 months of follow-up. Hyperthyroidism patients were newly diagnosed, had a disease duration of under 2 months, and were aged 18 to 65 years. The study excluded patients with uncontrolled infections, other autoimmune diseases, pregnancy or lactation. Diagnoses were based on clinical symptoms, serum thyroxine and TRAb, thyroid ultrasound and orbital computed tomography. The first round of RT-PCR for the TCR CDR3 was performed with the HTBI primer set and the Qiagen OneStep RT-PCR kit. Most expanded thyroid clonotypes (frequency above 0.001) were also detected in blood, suggesting blood repertoires may reflect thyroid immune responses. In cross-validation, a model built on a 13 V-J signature told ophthalmopathy apart from stable hyperthyroidism with approximately 90% sensitivity and roughly 83% specificity, and in testing the same model reached 80%/75%. During validation, the model predicted progression to ophthalmopathy a median of approximately 6 months ahead of onset, with more than 55% sensitivity and 72% to 80% specificity. A discovery cohort of roughly 100 patients, approximately 45 with Graves' ophthalmopathy and fewer than 65 with stable Graves' hyperthyroidism, was used to find distinguishing TCR V-J signatures. Prospective prediction of ophthalmopathy was tested in an independent validation cohort consisting of 18 hyperthyroidism patients and approximately 16 patients who later progressed to ophthalmopathy. The 95 to 100 discovery patients were divided at random into training and test sets in a 7:3 ratio. In addition, the study compared T-cell repertoires in thyroid tissue and in blood from roughly six Graves' hyperthyroidism patients. After sampling, hyperthyroidism patients received methimazole starting at 30 mg daily, and ophthalmopathy patients received high-dose intravenous methylprednisolone. Libraries were constructed in a second round of multiplex PCR, after which size selection and purification were carried out. Paired-end sequencing of the libraries was performed with 100 bp reads on an Illumina HiSeq2000. SOAPnuke was used to process the raw data, throwing out any read that contained adapters or uncalled bases, had a mean Phred below 15, or lacked an exact constant-primer or identifier match. High-quality paired reads were merged with COPE v1.2.5, and unique nucleotide sequences were defined as clonotypes. MiTCR v1.1 was used to align clonotypes to the IMGT TRBV, TRBD and TRBJ reference segments. Analysis was restricted to V-J combinations with a frequency above 0.0001, which covered about 99% of repertoires. A TCS score was defined as the ratio of F50 (clonal expansion) to E x V (chaos), with BLOSUM62-based TCRdist applied between CDR3 peptides within each V-J. Welch's t-statistics and random forest reduced several hundred V-J features to some 14, which were used in a naive Bayes classifier (R e1071). No statistical method was used to set the sample size in advance, and investigators knew the group allocation. The paper describes TCR Vbeta CDR3 sequencing of 130 to 150 peripheral blood samples, made up of 43 ophthalmopathy patients, some 80 hyperthyroidism patients and 17 progressor patients.

This material consisted of peripheral blood mononuclear cells (PBMCs), taken at new diagnosis, from a patient treated with antithyroid drugs. The TCR was taken from a woman in her twenties or thirties with Graves disease. Donor details come from another sample of the same person, matched by shared clones. The rearrangement joined TRBV5-1 to TRBJ2-5; the D region is possibly TRBD1 or TRBD2, each matching across 5 bases. CDR3 sequence: CASVSEGREEETQYF. The DNA sequence is TGCGCCAGCGTCTCAGAGGGGCGAGAGGAGGAGACCCAGTACTTC.